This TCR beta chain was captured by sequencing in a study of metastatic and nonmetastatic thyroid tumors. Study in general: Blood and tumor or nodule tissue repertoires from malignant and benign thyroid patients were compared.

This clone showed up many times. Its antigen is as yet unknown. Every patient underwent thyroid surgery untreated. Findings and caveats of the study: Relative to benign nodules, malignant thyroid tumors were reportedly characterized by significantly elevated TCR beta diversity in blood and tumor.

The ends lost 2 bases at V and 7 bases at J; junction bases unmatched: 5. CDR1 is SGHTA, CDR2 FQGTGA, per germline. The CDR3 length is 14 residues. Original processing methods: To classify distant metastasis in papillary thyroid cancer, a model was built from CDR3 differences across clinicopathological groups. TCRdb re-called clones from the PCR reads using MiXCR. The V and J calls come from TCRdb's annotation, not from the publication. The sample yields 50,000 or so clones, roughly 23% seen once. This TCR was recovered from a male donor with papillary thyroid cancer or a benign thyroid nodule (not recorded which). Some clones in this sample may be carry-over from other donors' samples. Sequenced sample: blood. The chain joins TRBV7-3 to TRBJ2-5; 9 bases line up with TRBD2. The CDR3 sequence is CASSLAGGLATQYF. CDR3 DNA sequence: TGTGCCAGCAGCTTAGCGGGAGGGCTAGCGACCCAGTACTTC.